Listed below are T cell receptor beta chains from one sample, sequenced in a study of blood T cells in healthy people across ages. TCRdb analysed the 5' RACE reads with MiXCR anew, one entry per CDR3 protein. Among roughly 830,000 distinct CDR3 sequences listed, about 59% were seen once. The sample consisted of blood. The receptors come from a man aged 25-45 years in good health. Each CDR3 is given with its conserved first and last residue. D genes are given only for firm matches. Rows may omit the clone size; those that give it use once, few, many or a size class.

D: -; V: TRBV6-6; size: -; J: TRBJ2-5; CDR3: CASSSTKQATQYF; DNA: TGTGCCAGCAGTTCGACCAAGCAAGCGACCCAGTACTTC
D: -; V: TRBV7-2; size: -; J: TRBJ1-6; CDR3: CASSFRRGYNSPLHF; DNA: TGTGCCAGCAGCTTCCGCCGGGGTTATAATTCACCCCTCCACTTT
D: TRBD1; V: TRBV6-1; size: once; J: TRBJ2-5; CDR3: CASKRQGRETQYF; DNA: TGTGCCAGCAAACGACAGGGTCGAGAGACCCAGTACTTC
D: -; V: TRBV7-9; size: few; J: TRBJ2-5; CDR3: CASSLEGLGETQYF; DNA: TGTGCCAGCAGCTTAGAAGGCCTGGGGGAGACCCAGTACTTC
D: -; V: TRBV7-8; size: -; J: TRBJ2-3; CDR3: CASSLFRDTSDTQYF; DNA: TGTGCCAGCAGCTTATTCCGGGACACCTCAGATACGCAGTATTTT
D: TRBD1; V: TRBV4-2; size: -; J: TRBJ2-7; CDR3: CASSPGQVGGEQYF; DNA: TGTGCCAGCAGCCCGGGACAGGTTGGGGGCGAGCAGTACTTC
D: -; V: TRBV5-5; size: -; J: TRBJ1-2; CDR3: CASSLAMGVDYGYTF; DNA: TGTGCCAGCAGCTTGGCTATGGGGGTGGACTATGGCTACACCTTC
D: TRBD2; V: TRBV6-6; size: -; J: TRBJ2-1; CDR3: CASSYPQAGGTYNEQFF; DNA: TGTGCCAGCAGTTACCCCCAGGCGGGGGGGACTTACAATGAGCAGTTCTTC
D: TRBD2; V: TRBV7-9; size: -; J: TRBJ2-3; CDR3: CASSIPASGGARDTQYF; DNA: TGTGCCAGCAGCATACCCGCTAGCGGGGGGGCCAGAGATACGCAGTATTTT
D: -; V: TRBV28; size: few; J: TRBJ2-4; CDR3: CASSPTGLAKNIQYF; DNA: TGTGCCAGCAGCCCTACAGGGTTAGCCAAAAACATTCAGTACTTC
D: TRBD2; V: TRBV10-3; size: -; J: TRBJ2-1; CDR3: CATQQRGVSDEQFF; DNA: TGTGCCACCCAGCAGCGGGGGGTCTCCGATGAGCAGTTCTTC
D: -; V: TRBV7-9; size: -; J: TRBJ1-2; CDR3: CASSLLSTGRGYGYTF; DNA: TGTGCCAGCAGCTTGTTGTCAACAGGGAGGGGATACGGCTACACCTTC
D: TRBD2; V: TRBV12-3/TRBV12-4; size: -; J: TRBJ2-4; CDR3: CASSLPSGGAKNIQYF; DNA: TGTGCCAGCAGTCTCCCCAGCGGGGGAGCCAAAAACATTCAGTACTTC
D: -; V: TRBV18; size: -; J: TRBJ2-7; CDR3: CASSPPLSPYEQYF; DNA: TGTGCCAGCTCACCACCGCTTAGCCCCTACGAGCAGTACTTC
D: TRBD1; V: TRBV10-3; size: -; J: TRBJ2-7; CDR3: CATGQGNEQYF; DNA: TGTGCGACCGGACAGGGGAACGAGCAGTACTTC
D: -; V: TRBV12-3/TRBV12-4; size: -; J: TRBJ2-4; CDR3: CASSERVSKNIQYF; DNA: TGTGCCAGCAGTGAAAGGGTTTCCAAAAACATTCAGTACTTC
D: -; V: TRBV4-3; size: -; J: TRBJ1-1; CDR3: CASSQTDFANTEAFF; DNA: TGCGCCAGCAGCCAGACGGACTTCGCCAACACTGAAGCTTTCTTT
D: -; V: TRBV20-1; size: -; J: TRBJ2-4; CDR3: CSAREGEGQYF; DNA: TGCAGTGCTAGAGAAGGGGAAGGGCAGTACTTC
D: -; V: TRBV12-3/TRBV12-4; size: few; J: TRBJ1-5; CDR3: CASSLRGRGFGSNQPQHF; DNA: TGTGCCAGCAGTTTACGGGGGCGAGGTTTTGGTAGCAATCAGCCCCAGCATTTT
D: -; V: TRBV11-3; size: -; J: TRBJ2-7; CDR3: CASTDERAGSYEQYF; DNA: TGTGCCAGCACCGATGAGCGGGCGGGTTCCTACGAGCAGTACTTC
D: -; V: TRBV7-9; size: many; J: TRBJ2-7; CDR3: CASSILTAGRYEQYF; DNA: TGTGCCAGCAGCATCCTAACGGCGGGGAGGTACGAGCAGTACTTC
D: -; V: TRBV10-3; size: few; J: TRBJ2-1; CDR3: CAISESTGPHNEQFF; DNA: TGTGCCATCAGTGAGTCGACAGGACCTCACAATGAGCAGTTCTTC
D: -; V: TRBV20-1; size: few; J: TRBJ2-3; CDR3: CSARVKLGGAPQDTQYF; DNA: TGCAGTGCTAGAGTCAAACTGGGGGGGGCTCCACAAGATACGCAGTATTTT
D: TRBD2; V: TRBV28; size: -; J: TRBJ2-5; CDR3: CASSQGPSGYETQYF; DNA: TGTGCCAGCAGCCAGGGTCCTAGCGGTTATGAGACCCAGTACTTC
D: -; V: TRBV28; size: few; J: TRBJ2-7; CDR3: CASRGLSSYEQYF; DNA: TGTGCCAGCAGGGGACTTAGCTCCTACGAGCAGTACTTC
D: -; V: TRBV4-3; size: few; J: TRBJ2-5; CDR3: CASSPNGLRGSYQETQYF; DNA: TGCGCCAGCAGCCCTAATGGGCTGCGGGGATCCTACCAAGAGACCCAGTACTTC
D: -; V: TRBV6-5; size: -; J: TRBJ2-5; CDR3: CASRNSWGGETQYF; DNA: TGTGCCAGCAGAAACAGTTGGGGCGGGGAGACCCAGTACTTC
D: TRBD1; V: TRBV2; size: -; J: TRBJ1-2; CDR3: CASSAPTGEDGYTF; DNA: TGTGCCAGCAGTGCCCCTACAGGGGAGGATGGCTACACCTTC
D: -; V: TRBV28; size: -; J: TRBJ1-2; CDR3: CASSLSSYGYTF; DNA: TGTGCCAGCAGTTTATCGAGCTATGGCTACACCTTC